A selection of T cell receptor beta chains follows, all from one sample in a study of beta chain features in type 1 diabetes. Sequenced by immunoSEQ multiplex PCR; TCRdb stores in-frame clones only, minus some. Here the sample spans fewer than 450,000 clones, approximately 13% being singletons. Sequencing was carried out using naive CD4+ T cells from blood. The receptors shown here come from a woman between 18 and 29 years old with type 1 diabetes. The CDR3 runs from the conserved cysteine through the conserved F or W. Each record gives: D gene, J gene, clone size, V gene, CDR3 protein, CDR3 DNA. D genes are given only for firm matches. Not all rows give a size; the values are once, few, many and, for expanded clones, a class.

- TRBJ1-4 - TRBV30 CAWSGGRLSTNEKLFF TGTGCCTGGAGTGGGGGCAGGCTATCAACTAATGAAAAACTGTTTTTT
- TRBJ1-1 few TRBV6-1 CASSRTGMVAFF TGTGCCAGCAGTCGCACAGGGATGGTGGCTTTCTTT
- TRBJ2-5 - TRBV20-1 CSASAYETQYF TGCAGTGCTAGTGCCTACGAGACCCAGTACTTC
- TRBJ2-1 few TRBV7-2 CASSPETSRWFF TGTGCCAGCAGCCCAGAGACTAGTCGGTGGTTCTTC
- TRBJ2-7 few TRBV7-9 CASSFGGLTSYEQYF TGTGCCAGCAGCTTTGGGGGCTTAACTTCCTACGAGCAGTACTTC
- TRBJ1-1 few TRBV5-1 CASSLAHINTEAFF TGCGCCAGCAGCTTGGCACACATCAACACTGAAGCTTTCTTT
TRBD1 TRBJ1-5 - TRBV5-1 CASSLQGDNQPQHF TGCGCCAGCAGCTTACAGGGGGACAATCAGCCCCAGCATTTT
TRBD2 TRBJ2-7 few TRBV28 CASSLLTTGTRVGEQYF TGTGCCAGCAGTCTACTGACTACCGGGACTAGGGTTGGCGAGCAGTACTTC
- TRBJ2-5 few TRBV27 CASTNPAGASGVQETQYF TGTGCCAGCACCAACCCAGCAGGGGCTAGCGGAGTCCAAGAGACCCAGTACTTC
- TRBJ2-7 few TRBV19 CASQPSAGEQYF TGTGCCAGTCAGCCTTCAGCGGGCGAGCAGTACTTC
- TRBJ2-4 - TRBV2 CASSQPRDTVQGKNIQYF TGTGCCAGCAGCCAGCCCCGGGACACGGTGCAGGGCAAAAACATTCAGTACTTC
- TRBJ1-3 - TRBV7-2 CASSQGFSGNTIYF TGTGCCAGCAGCCAGGGATTCTCTGGAAACACCATATATTTT
TRBD1 TRBJ2-7 few TRBV28 CASIPSGTAYEQYF TGTGCCAGCATCCCTTCCGGGACAGCCTACGAGCAGTACTTC
- TRBJ2-5 few TRBV6-5 CASSPPGVETQYF TGTGCCAGCAGTCCCCCCGGGGTCGAGACCCAGTACTTC
- TRBJ1-2 - TRBV19 CASQPLGLGENYGYTF TGTGCCAGTCAGCCCCTCGGCCTCGGGGAGAACTATGGCTACACCTTC
- TRBJ2-1 few TRBV7-2 CASSLARDSREQFF TGTGCCAGCAGCTTAGCCCGGGACTCACGGGAGCAGTTCTTC
- TRBJ2-7 few TRBV7-2 CASREDSPSSYEQYF TGTGCCAGCAGAGAGGACAGCCCTAGCTCCTACGAGCAGTACTTC
- TRBJ1-1 - TRBV6-5 CASSYFFKRTEAFF TGTGCCAGCAGTTACTTTTTTAAACGGACTGAAGCTTTCTTT
TRBD2 TRBJ2-1 few TRBV9 CASSPGGSSYNEQFF TGTGCCAGCAGCCCGGGGGGGAGCTCCTACAATGAGCAGTTCTTC
TRBD1 TRBJ1-1 few TRBV9 CASSVEDRAGTEAFF TGTGCCAGCAGCGTAGAGGACAGGGCAGGCACTGAAGCTTTCTTT